The 2 T cell receptor beta chains below were found in one sample sequenced in a study of T cells in Graves' hyperthyroidism and ophthalmopathy. Regions amplified from RNA transcripts were the TCR beta CDR3 regions. The TCR CDR3 first-round RT-PCR relied on the HTBI primer set. TCRdb analysed the multiplex PCR reads with MiXCR anew, one entry per CDR3 protein. The sample shows approximately 430,000 distinct CDR3 sequences, 15% to 19% of them seen only once. Sequenced input: blood. All receptors derive from a woman between 18 and 29 years old with Graves' hyperthyroidism.

V and J are TRBV2 and TRBJ2-5, with 7 bases lining up with TRBD2. CDR3 length: 14 residues. Germline trimming cut 6 bases from V and 0 bases from J; bases unmatched to any gene: 4. The germline gives CDR1 SNHLY, CDR2 FYNNEI. The CDR3 nucleotides are TGTGCCAGCAGCGCGGGAGCGTACCAAGAGACCCAGTACTTC. This encodes CASSAGAYQETQYF.

This clonotype was counted at least ten times. This chain uses TRBV14 with TRBJ2-7; D gene uncertain. Germline CDR1 SGHDN, CDR2 FVKESK. The CDR3 totals 15 residues. Trimming left V 4 bases short and J 3 bases short, with 16 bases between. The CDR3 sequence is CASSLKGSRRYEQYF. CDR3 nucleotide sequence: TGTGCCAGCAGCCTGAAGGGCAGCCGTCGCTACGAGCAGTACTTC.